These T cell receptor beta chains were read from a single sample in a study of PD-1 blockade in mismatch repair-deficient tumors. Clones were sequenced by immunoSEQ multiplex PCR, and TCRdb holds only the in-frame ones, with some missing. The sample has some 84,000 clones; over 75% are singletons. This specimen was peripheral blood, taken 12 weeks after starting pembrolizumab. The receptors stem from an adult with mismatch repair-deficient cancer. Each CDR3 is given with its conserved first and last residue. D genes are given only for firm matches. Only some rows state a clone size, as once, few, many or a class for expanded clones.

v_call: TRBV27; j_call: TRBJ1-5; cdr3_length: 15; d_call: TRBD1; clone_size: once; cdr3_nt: TGTGCCAGCACCAGGACAGGGGGCCTGGGGCAGCCCCAGCATTTT; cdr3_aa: CASTRTGGLGQPQHF
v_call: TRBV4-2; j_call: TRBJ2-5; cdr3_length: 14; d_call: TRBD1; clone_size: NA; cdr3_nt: TGTGCCAGCAGTTATCGGACAGGGGGAGAGACCCAGTACTTC; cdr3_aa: CASSYRTGGETQYF
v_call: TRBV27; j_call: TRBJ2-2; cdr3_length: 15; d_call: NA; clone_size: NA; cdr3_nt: TGTGCCAGCAGACCCCCTAGACTGGGCACCGGGGAGCTGTTTTTT; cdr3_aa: CASRPPRLGTGELFF
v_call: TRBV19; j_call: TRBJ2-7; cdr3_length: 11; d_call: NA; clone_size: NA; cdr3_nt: TGTGCCAGCCAAGGGCCCGGCGAGCAGTACTTC; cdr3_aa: CASQGPGEQYF
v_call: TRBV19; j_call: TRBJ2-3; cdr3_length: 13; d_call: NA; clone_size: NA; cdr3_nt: TGTGCCAGCTCTAGCGCCCACACAGATACGCAGTATTTT; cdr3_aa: CASSSAHTDTQYF
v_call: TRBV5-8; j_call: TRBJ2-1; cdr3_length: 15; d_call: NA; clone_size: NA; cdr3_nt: TGTGCCAGCAGCTTGGCATCTGGAAGCTACAATGAGCAGTTCTTC; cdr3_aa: CASSLASGSYNEQFF
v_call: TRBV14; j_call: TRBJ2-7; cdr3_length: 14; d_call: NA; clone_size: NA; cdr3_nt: TGTGCCAGCAGCCAGACCCGACAATCCTACGAGCAGTACTTC; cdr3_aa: CASSQTRQSYEQYF
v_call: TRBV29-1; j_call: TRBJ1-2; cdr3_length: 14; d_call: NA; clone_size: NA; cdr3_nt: TGCAGCGCGTTATCGACAGCGGGGGGAGATGGCTACACCTTC; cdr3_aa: CSALSTAGGDGYTF
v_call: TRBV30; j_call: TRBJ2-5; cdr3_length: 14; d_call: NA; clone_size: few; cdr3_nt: TGTGCCTGGAGTGTAAGGCAGACCCAAGAGACCCAGTACTTC; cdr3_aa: CAWSVRQTQETQYF
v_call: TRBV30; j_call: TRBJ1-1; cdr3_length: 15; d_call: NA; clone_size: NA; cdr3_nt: TGTGCCTGGAGTTCCAATCGGGCGGCGAACACTGAAGCTTTCTTT; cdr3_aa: CAWSSNRAANTEAFF
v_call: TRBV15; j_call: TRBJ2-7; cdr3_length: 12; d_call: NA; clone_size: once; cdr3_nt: TGTGCCACCAGCGTAGACAGGAGGGAGCAGTACTTC; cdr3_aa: CATSVDRREQYF
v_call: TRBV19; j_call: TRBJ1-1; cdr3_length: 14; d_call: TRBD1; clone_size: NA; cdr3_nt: TGTGCCAGTAGAACACAGGGGGCTAGCACTGAAGCTTTCTTT; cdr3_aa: CASRTQGASTEAFF
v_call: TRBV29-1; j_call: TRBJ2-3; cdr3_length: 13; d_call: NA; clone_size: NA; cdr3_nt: TGCAGCGTTGAAGAGGGAGGCACAGATACGCAGTATTTT; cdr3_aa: CSVEEGGTDTQYF
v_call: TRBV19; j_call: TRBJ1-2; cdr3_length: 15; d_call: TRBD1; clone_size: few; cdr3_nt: TGTGCCAGCGAACTAGGACAGGGGGTTAACTATGGCTACACCTTC; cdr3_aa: CASELGQGVNYGYTF
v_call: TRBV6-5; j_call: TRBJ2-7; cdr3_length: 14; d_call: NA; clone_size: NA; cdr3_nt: TGTGCCAGCAGCCCTGACCGGGGCTCCTACGAGCAGTACTTC; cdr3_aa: CASSPDRGSYEQYF
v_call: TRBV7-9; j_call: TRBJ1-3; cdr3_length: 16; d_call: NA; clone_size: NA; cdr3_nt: TGTGCCAGCAGCTTCGGTAAGCGGGACTCCGGAAACACCATATATTTT; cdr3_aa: CASSFGKRDSGNTIYF
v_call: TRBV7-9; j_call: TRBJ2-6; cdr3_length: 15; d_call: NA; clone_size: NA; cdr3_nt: TGTGCCAGCAGCTTTTGGGGTTCTGGGGCCAACGTCCTGACTTTC; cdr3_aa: CASSFWGSGANVLTF
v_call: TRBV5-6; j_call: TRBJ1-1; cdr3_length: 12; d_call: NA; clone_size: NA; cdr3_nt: TGTGCCAGCAGCTTAATGAACACTGAAGCTTTCTTT; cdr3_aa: CASSLMNTEAFF
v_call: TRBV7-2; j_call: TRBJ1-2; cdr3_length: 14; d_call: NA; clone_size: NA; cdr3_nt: TGTGCCAGCAGGCCTAGAGACACCTACTATGGCTACACCTTC; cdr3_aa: CASRPRDTYYGYTF
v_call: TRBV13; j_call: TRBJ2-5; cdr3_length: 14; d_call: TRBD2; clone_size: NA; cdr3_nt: TGTGCCAGCAGCTCTAGCGGGACCCAAGAGACCCAGTACTTC; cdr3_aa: CASSSSGTQETQYF
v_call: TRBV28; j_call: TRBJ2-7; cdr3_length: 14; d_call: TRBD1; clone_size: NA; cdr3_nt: TGTGCCAGCAGAGGGGACAGGGGGATATACGAGCAGTACTTC; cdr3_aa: CASRGDRGIYEQYF
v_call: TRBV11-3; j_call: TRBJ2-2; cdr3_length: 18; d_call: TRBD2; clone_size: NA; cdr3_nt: TGTGCCAGCAGCTTAGTATCTAGCGGGAGGGCGAACACCGGGGAGCTGTTTTTT; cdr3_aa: CASSLVSSGRANTGELFF
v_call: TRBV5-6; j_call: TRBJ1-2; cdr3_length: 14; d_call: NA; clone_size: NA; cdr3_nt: TGTGCCAGCAGCGGGGTAGGGAGTGACTATGGCTACACCTTC; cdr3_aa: CASSGVGSDYGYTF
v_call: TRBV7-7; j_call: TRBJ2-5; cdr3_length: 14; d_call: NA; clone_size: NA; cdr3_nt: TGTGCTAGCAGCTTAGTAGGGATGGGAGAGACCCAGTACTTC; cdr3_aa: CASSLVGMGETQYF
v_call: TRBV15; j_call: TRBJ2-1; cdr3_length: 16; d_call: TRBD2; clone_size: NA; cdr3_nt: TGTGCCACCAGCAGAGGAGCGGGAGGAGTCTACAATGAGCAGTTCTTC; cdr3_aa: CATSRGAGGVYNEQFF
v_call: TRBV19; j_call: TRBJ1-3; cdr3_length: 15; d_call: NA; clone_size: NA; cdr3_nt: TGTGCCAGTAATGGCTGGGGATCTACTGGAAACACCATATATTTT; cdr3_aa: CASNGWGSTGNTIYF
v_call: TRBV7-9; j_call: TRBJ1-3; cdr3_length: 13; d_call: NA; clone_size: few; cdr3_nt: TGTGCCAGCAGCTATGGATACGGAAACACCATATATTTT; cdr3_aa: CASSYGYGNTIYF
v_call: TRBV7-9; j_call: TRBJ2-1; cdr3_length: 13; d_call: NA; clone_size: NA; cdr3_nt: TGTGCCAGCACCGTATATACCTACAATGAGCAGTTCTTC; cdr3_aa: CASTVYTYNEQFF
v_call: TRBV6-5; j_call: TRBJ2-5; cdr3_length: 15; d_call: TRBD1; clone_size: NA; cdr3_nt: TGTGCCAGCAGATCGGGACAGCTTTTCCAAGAGACCCAGTACTTC; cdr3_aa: CASRSGQLFQETQYF
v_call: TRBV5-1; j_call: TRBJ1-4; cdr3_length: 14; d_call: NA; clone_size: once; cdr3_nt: TGCGCCAGCAGCATTTCGGACTCTGGTGAAAAACTGTTTTTT; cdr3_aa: CASSISDSGEKLFF
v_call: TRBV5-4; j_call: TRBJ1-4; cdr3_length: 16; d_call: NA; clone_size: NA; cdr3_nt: TGTGCCAGCAGCTTGGGTTTGCCGACCTACGATGAAAAACTGTTTTTT; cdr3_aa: CASSLGLPTYDEKLFF
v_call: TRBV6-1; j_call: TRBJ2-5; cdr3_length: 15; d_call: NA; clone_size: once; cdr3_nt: TGTGCCAGCAGTGAAGCGCTGGGGGGAGAAGAGACCCAGTACTTC; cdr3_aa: CASSEALGGEETQYF
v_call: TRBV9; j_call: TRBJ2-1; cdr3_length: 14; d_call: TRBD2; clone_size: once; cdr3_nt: TGTGCCAGCAGCGTAGCTCTAGCGGGAGGTGAGCAGTTCTTC; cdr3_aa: CASSVALAGGEQFF
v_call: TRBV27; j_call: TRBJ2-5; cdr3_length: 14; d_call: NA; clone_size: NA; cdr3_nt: TGTGCCAGCAGTCAAACAGGGTTCCAAGAGACCCAGTACTTC; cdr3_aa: CASSQTGFQETQYF
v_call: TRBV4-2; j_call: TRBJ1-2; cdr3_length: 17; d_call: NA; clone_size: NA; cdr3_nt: TGTGCCAGCAGCCAAGAAAGGTTCGGGAATCCTAACTATGGCTACACCTTC; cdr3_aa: CASSQERFGNPNYGYTF
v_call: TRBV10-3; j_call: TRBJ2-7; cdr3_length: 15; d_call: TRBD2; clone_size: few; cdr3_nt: TGTGCCATCAATAATCCTAGCGGGAGTCACTACGAGCAGTACTTC; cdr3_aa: CAINNPSGSHYEQYF
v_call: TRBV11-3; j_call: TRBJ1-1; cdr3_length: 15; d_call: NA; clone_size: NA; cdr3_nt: TGTGCCAGCAGCTCCTCACAGGGAGTGAACACTGAAGCTTTCTTT; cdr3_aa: CASSSSQGVNTEAFF
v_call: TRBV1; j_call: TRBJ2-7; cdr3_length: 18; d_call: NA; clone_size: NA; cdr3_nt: TGCACCAGCAGCCACTCTCCGGGACTAGCGGGACATTTCTACGAGCAGTACTTC; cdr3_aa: CTSSHSPGLAGHFYEQYF
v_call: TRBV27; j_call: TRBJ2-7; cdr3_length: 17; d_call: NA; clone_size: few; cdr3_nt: TGTGCCAGCAGTTCGATTGGGGGGGCGTCGAGCTCCTACGAGCAGTACTTC; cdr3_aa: CASSSIGGASSSYEQYF
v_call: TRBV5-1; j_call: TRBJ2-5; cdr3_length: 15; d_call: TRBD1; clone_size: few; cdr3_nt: TGCGCCAGCAGCTTCAACAGGGGGCGGGAGGAGACCCAGTACTTC; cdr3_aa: CASSFNRGREETQYF
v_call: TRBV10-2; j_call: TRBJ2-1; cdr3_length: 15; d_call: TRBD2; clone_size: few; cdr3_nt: TGCGCCAGCAGTGAGTCCCTAGCGGGAGGAAATGAGCAGTTCTTC; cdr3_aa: CASSESLAGGNEQFF
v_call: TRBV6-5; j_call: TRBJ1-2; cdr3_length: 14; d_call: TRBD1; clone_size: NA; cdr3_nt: TGTGCCAGCAGTTACTCCGGACAGGGCTATGGCTACACCTTC; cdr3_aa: CASSYSGQGYGYTF
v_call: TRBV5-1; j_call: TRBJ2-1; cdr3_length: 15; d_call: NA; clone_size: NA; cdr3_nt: TGCGCCAGCAGCTCTCCTGACAAAACCTACAATGAGCAGTTCTTC; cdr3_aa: CASSSPDKTYNEQFF
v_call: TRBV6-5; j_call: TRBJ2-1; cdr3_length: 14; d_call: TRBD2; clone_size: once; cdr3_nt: TGTGCCAGCAGCTCTAGCGGGAGGCATGATGAGCAGTTCTTC; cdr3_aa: CASSSSGRHDEQFF
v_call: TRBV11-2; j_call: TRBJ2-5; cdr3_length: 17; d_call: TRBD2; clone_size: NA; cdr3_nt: TGTGCCAGCAGCCGTGGACTAGCGGGGTGGTCCCAAGAGACCCAGTACTTC; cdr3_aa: CASSRGLAGWSQETQYF
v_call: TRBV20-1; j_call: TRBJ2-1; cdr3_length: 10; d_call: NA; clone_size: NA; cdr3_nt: TGCAGTGCTAGTGTGGATGAGCAGTTCTTC; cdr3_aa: CSASVDEQFF
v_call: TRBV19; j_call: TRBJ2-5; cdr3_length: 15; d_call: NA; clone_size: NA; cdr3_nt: TGTGCCAGTAGTAGGCTCTTAACTGGGGGAGAGACCCAGTACTTC; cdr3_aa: CASSRLLTGGETQYF
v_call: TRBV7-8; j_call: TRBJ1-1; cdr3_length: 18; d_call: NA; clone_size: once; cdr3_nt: TGTGCCAGCAGCTTAGATCAGGGCTCTACAGGGCTCCTCACTGAAGCTTTCTTT; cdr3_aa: CASSLDQGSTGLLTEAFF
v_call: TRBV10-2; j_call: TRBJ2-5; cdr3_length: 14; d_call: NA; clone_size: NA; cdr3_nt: TGCGCCAGCAGTGAGTGGGGCCCCCGGGAGACCCAGTACTTC; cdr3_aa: CASSEWGPRETQYF
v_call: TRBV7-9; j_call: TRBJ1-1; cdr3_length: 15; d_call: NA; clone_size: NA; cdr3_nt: TGTGCCAGCAGCTTAGGCGTAGGGCTGAACACTGAAGCTTTCTTT; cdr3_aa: CASSLGVGLNTEAFF
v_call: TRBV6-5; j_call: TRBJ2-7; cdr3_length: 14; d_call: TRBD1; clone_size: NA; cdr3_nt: TGTGCCAGCAGTAAGGCAGGGGGAGACTACGAGCAGTACTTC; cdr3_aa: CASSKAGGDYEQYF
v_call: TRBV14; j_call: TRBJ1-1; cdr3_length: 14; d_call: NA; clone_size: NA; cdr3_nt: TGTGCCAGCAGCCAAGATTCCGTTGTCACTGAAGCTTTCTTT; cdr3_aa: CASSQDSVVTEAFF
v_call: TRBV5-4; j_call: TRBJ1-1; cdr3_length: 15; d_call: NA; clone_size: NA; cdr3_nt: TGTGCCAGCAGCTTGGCCGTCGCAGAGTGGACTGAAGCTTTCTTT; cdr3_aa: CASSLAVAEWTEAFF
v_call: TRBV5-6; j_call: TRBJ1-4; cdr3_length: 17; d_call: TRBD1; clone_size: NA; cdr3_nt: TGTGCCAGCACCCGATACTATACCGGGACAGGGGTTGAAAAACTGTTTTTT; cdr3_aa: CASTRYYTGTGVEKLFF
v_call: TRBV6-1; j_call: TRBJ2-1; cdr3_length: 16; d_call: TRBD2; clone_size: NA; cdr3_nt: TGTGCCAGCAGTGACCGAAGCGGGAGCTCCTACAATGAGCAGTTCTTC; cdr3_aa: CASSDRSGSSYNEQFF
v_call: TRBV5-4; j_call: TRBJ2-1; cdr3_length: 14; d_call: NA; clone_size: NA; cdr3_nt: TGTGCCAGCAGCTCCCCCGGCCTCCTCGATGAGCAGTTCTTC; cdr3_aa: CASSSPGLLDEQFF
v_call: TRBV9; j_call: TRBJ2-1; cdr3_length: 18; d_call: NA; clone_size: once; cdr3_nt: TGTGCCAGCAGCGTAGATATCGGCGCGACGGGCTCCTACAATGAGCAGTTCTTC; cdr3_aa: CASSVDIGATGSYNEQFF
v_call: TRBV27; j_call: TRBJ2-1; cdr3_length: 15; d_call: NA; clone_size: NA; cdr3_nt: TGTGCCAGCAGTTTATTCCAGGGCGCCTACAATGAGCAGTTCTTC; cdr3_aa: CASSLFQGAYNEQFF
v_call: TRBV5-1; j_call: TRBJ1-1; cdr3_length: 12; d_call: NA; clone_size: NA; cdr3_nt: TGCGCCAGCAGCTTTAGGGGCACTGAAGCTTTCTTT; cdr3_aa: CASSFRGTEAFF
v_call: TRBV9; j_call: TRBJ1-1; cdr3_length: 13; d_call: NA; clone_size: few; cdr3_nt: TGTGCCAGCAGCAAGGGGCGGAACACTGAAGCTTTCTTT; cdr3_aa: CASSKGRNTEAFF